This is a list of T cell receptor beta chains from one sample in a study of blood T cell repertoires in COVID-19. Generated by immunoSEQ multiplex PCR, the TCRdb table keeps only in-frame clones and is missing some. The data contain approximately 83,000 clones, 70% to 90% of them singletons. The sequencing input was peripheral blood. The receptor source for this set is a man in his 70s with acute or convalescent COVID-19. Each CDR3 is given with its conserved first and last residue. D genes are given only for firm matches. Clone size is not always given. Where it is, it says once, few, many or a class for expanded clones.

d_gene: -
v_gene: TRBV12-3/TRBV12-4
j_gene: TRBJ2-7
abundance: -
CDR3aa: CASSFGGFEQYF
CDR3nt: TGTGCCAGCAGTTTCGGAGGGTTCGAGCAGTACTTC

d_gene: -
v_gene: TRBV18
j_gene: TRBJ2-3
abundance: -
CDR3aa: CASSPIDAGDTQYF
CDR3nt: TGTGCCAGCTCACCGATCGACGCCGGGGATACGCAGTATTTT

d_gene: -
v_gene: TRBV29-1
j_gene: TRBJ1-2
abundance: -
CDR3aa: CSVESQTNYGYTF
CDR3nt: TGCAGCGTTGAATCCCAGACTAACTATGGCTACACCTTC

d_gene: -
v_gene: TRBV7-8
j_gene: TRBJ2-7
abundance: few
CDR3aa: CASSLEAGDYEQYF
CDR3nt: TGTGCCAGCAGCTTAGAGGCAGGGGACTACGAGCAGTACTTC

d_gene: TRBD1
v_gene: TRBV5-5
j_gene: TRBJ2-7
abundance: once
CDR3aa: CASSSGTGPYEQYF
CDR3nt: TGTGCCAGCAGCTCCGGGACAGGTCCCTACGAGCAGTACTTC

d_gene: -
v_gene: TRBV5-1
j_gene: TRBJ1-1
abundance: once
CDR3aa: CASSMTGNTEAFF
CDR3nt: TGCGCCAGCAGCATGACAGGGAACACTGAAGCTTTCTTT

d_gene: -
v_gene: TRBV19
j_gene: TRBJ1-5
abundance: -
CDR3aa: CASSPPNLAQHF
CDR3nt: TGTGCCAGTAGTCCCCCTAATCTGGCCCAGCATTTT

d_gene: TRBD1
v_gene: TRBV6-5
j_gene: TRBJ2-3
abundance: -
CDR3aa: CASTRDRGQDTQYF
CDR3nt: TGTGCCAGCACCCGGGACAGGGGGCAAGATACGCAGTATTTT

d_gene: -
v_gene: TRBV18
j_gene: TRBJ1-1
abundance: -
CDR3aa: CASSPDRSLNTEAFF
CDR3nt: TGTGCCAGCTCACCAGACAGGAGCTTGAACACTGAAGCTTTCTTT

d_gene: TRBD1
v_gene: TRBV5-1
j_gene: TRBJ2-2
abundance: -
CDR3aa: CASHRGWNTGELFF
CDR3nt: TGCGCCAGCCACAGGGGGTGGAACACCGGGGAGCTGTTTTTT

d_gene: -
v_gene: TRBV19
j_gene: TRBJ1-5
abundance: -
CDR3aa: CASREEAYGNQPQHF
CDR3nt: TGTGCCAGTAGGGAGGAGGCTTATGGCAATCAGCCCCAGCATTTT

d_gene: -
v_gene: TRBV18
j_gene: TRBJ2-7
abundance: -
CDR3aa: CASSPLPDSYEQYF
CDR3nt: TGTGCCAGCTCACCATTGCCAGACTCCTACGAGCAGTACTTC

d_gene: -
v_gene: TRBV3-1/TRBV3-2
j_gene: TRBJ1-6
abundance: -
CDR3aa: CASSQAQRSPLHF
CDR3nt: TGTGCCAGCAGCCAAGCTCAGCGGTCACCCCTCCACTTT

d_gene: TRBD1
v_gene: TRBV4-1
j_gene: TRBJ1-2
abundance: few
CDR3aa: CASSPGQNVYGYTF
CDR3nt: TGCGCCAGCAGCCCGGGACAGAACGTCTATGGCTACACCTTC

d_gene: -
v_gene: TRBV12-3/TRBV12-4
j_gene: TRBJ2-7
abundance: -
CDR3aa: CASSADSYEQYF
CDR3nt: TGTGCCAGCAGTGCGGACTCCTACGAGCAGTACTTC

d_gene: -
v_gene: TRBV28
j_gene: TRBJ2-3
abundance: -
CDR3aa: CASSLLSPAAGTDTQYF
CDR3nt: TGTGCCAGCAGTTTACTCTCTCCTGCAGCGGGCACAGATACGCAGTATTTT

d_gene: -
v_gene: TRBV2
j_gene: TRBJ2-2
abundance: -
CDR3aa: CASSEATGNTGELFF
CDR3nt: TGTGCCAGCAGTGAAGCCACAGGGAACACCGGGGAGCTGTTTTTT

d_gene: -
v_gene: TRBV7-2
j_gene: TRBJ1-3
abundance: once
CDR3aa: CASSLGSRGNTIYF
CDR3nt: TGTGCCAGCAGCTTAGGAAGCAGGGGAAACACCATATATTTT

d_gene: -
v_gene: TRBV12-3/TRBV12-4
j_gene: TRBJ1-6
abundance: -
CDR3aa: CASSTGFSPLHF
CDR3nt: TGTGCCAGCAGTACAGGGTTTTCACCCCTCCACTTT

d_gene: -
v_gene: TRBV19
j_gene: TRBJ1-4
abundance: -
CDR3aa: CASTGVAEKLFF
CDR3nt: TGTGCCAGTACCGGGGTTGCTGAAAAACTGTTTTTT

d_gene: -
v_gene: TRBV3-1/TRBV3-2
j_gene: TRBJ2-1
abundance: -
CDR3aa: CASSQEKGREGGGVGSYNEQFF
CDR3nt: TGTGCCAGCAGCCAAGAGAAGGGGCGTGAAGGGGGCGGGGTCGGCTCCTACAATGAGCAGTTCTTC

d_gene: TRBD2
v_gene: TRBV5-1
j_gene: TRBJ2-1
abundance: -
CDR3aa: CASSFSAGGRGEQFF
CDR3nt: TGCGCCAGCAGCTTTAGTGCGGGGGGGCGAGGTGAGCAGTTCTTC

d_gene: TRBD1
v_gene: TRBV5-1
j_gene: TRBJ1-6
abundance: -
CDR3aa: CASSSKLGQDSYNSPLHF
CDR3nt: TGCGCCAGCAGCTCGAAGCTCGGACAGGACTCCTATAATTCACCCCTCCACTTT

d_gene: -
v_gene: TRBV28
j_gene: TRBJ1-5
abundance: -
CDR3aa: CASSLGGDNQPQHF
CDR3nt: TGTGCCAGCAGTTTGGGGGGAGATAATCAGCCCCAGCATTTT

d_gene: -
v_gene: TRBV3-1/TRBV3-2
j_gene: TRBJ2-3
abundance: once
CDR3aa: CASSPSGDTQYF
CDR3nt: TGTGCCAGCAGCCCGTCGGGGGATACGCAGTATTTT

d_gene: -
v_gene: TRBV7-8
j_gene: TRBJ1-3
abundance: -
CDR3aa: CASSHSGAGNTIYF
CDR3nt: TGTGCCAGCAGTCACTCAGGGGCGGGAAACACCATATATTTT

d_gene: -
v_gene: TRBV5-6
j_gene: TRBJ1-3
abundance: -
CDR3aa: CASSLRGEASGNTIYF
CDR3nt: TGTGCCAGCAGCTTGCGGGGGGAGGCCTCTGGAAACACCATATATTTT

d_gene: TRBD1
v_gene: TRBV5-5
j_gene: TRBJ1-2
abundance: -
CDR3aa: CASSMGQRTAYGYTF
CDR3nt: TGTGCCAGCAGCATGGGACAGAGGACGGCCTATGGCTACACCTTC

d_gene: -
v_gene: TRBV11-2
j_gene: TRBJ2-7
abundance: -
CDR3aa: CASSLRQPRGGSYEQYF
CDR3nt: TGTGCCAGCAGCCTCCGACAACCACGGGGAGGCTCCTACGAGCAGTACTTC